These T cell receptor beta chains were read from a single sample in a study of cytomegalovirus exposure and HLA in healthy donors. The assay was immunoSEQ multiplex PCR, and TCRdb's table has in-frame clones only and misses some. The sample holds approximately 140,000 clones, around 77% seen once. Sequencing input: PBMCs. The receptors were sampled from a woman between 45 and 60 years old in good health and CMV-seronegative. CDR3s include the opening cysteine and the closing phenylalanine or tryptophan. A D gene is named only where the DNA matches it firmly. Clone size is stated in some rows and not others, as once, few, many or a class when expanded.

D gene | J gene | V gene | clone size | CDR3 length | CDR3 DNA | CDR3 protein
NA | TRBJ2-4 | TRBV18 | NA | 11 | TGTGCCAGCTCATCTCGGGACATTCAGTACTTC | CASSSRDIQYF
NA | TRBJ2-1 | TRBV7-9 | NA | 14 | TGTGCCAGCAGCTTAGCGGTCGGGAACAATGAGCAGTTCTTC | CASSLAVGNNEQFF
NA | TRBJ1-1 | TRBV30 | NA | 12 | TGTGCCTGGAGTGACCTAAAGACTGAAGCTTTCTTT | CAWSDLKTEAFF
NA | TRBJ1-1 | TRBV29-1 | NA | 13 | TGCAGCGTTGAAGATCCAGGGATCACTGAAGCTTTCTTT | CSVEDPGITEAFF
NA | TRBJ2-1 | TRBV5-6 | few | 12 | TGTGCCAGCAGCTTAGGACAACGTGAGCAGTTCTTC | CASSLGQREQFF
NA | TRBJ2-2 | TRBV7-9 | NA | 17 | TGTGCCAGCAGCGGAACCTTTTGGGGGCAGAACACCGGGGAGCTGTTTTTT | CASSGTFWGQNTGELFF
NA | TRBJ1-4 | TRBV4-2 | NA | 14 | TGTGCCAGCAGCCAAGATTTAAACCCAGGGAAACTGTTTTTT | CASSQDLNPGKLFF
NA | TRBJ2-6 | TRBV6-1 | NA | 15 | TGTGCCAGCAGCACCGACACCTCTGGGGCCAACGTCCTGACTTTC | CASSTDTSGANVLTF
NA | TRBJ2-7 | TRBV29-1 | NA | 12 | TGCAGCGTTTCGGGGAGCTCCTACGAGCAGTACTTC | CSVSGSSYEQYF
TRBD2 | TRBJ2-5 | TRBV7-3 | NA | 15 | TGTGCCAGCAGCTTGGAAGCGGGGGGGGCAGAGACCCAGTACTTC | CASSLEAGGAETQYF
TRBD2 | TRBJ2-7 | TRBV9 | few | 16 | TGTGCCAGCAGCACAGCGGGGGGGTCAGGGTGGTACGAGCAGTACTTC | CASSTAGGSGWYEQYF
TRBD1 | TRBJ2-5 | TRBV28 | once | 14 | TGTGCCAGCAACACCCGGACAGGGGGAGAGACCCAGTACTTC | CASNTRTGGETQYF
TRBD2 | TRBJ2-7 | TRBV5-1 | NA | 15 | TGCGCCAGCAGCCCTACACCTAGCGGGGTAGGGGAGCAGTACTTC | CASSPTPSGVGEQYF
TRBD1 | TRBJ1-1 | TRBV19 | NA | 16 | TGTGCCAGTAGTTCCAGGGGGGGGACAGGGAACACTGAAGCTTTCTTT | CASSSRGGTGNTEAFF
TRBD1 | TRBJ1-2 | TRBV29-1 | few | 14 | TGCAGCGTTGAACCACAGGGGCGCGACTATGGCTACACCTTC | CSVEPQGRDYGYTF
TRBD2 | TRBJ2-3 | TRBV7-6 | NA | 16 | TGTGCCAGCAGCCAGACTAGCGGACTTAGCACAGATACGCAGTATTTT | CASSQTSGLSTDTQYF
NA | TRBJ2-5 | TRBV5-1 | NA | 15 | TGCGCCAGCAGCTTGGTTAGGGGATTGAAAGAGACCCAGTACTTC | CASSLVRGLKETQYF
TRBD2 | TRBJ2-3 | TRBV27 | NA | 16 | TGTGCCAGCAGTTCCCGACTGGCGGGGGGGCCAGATACGCAGTATTTT | CASSSRLAGGPDTQYF
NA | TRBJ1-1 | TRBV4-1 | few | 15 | TGCGCCAGCACTTTGGGGGCGCGGATCGACACTGAAGCTTTCTTT | CASTLGARIDTEAFF
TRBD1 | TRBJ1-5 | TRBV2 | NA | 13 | TGTGCCAGCAGTATCCGTCAGGGGGCCCCCCAGCATTTT | CASSIRQGAPQHF
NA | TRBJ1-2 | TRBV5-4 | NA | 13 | TGTGCCAGCAGCTTTACTTTATCAGCGGTCCTGGAATTC | CASSFTLSAVLEF
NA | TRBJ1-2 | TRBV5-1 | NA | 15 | TGCGCCAGCAGCCCCACGACTCCGCCCGACTATGGCTACACCTTC | CASSPTTPPDYGYTF
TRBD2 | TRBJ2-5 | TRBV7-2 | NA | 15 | TGTGCCAGCAGCTTAGTAGGCCTAGCGGGGGAGACCCAGTACTTC | CASSLVGLAGETQYF
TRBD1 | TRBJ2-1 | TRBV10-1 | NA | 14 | TGCGCCAGCAGCGGACAGGGGGCCTTCAATGAGCAGTTCTTC | CASSGQGAFNEQFF
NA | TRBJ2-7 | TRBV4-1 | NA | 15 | TGCGCCAGCAGCCACCCGGGGTCAAACTCCTACGAGCAGTACTTC | CASSHPGSNSYEQYF
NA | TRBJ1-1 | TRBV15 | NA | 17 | TGTGCCACCAGCAGAGATACGTTCCTGGGCCGGAACAGTGAAGCTTTCTTT | CATSRDTFLGRNSEAFF
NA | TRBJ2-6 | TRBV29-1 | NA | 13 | TGCAGCGTTTCTGTCTCTGGGGCCAACGTCCTGACTTTC | CSVSVSGANVLTF
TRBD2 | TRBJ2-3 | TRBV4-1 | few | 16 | TGCGCCAGCAGCCAAACGTATAGCGGGGGGGCAGATACGCAGTATTTT | CASSQTYSGGADTQYF
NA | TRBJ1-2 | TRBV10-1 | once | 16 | TGCGCCAGCAGTGAGCCGACTAAAACAGGGAACTATGGCTACACCTTC | CASSEPTKTGNYGYTF
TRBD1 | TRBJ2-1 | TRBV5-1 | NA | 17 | TGCGCCAGCAGCTCAGAACCCGGGACAGGGGTTTATATTGAGCAGTTCTTC | CASSSEPGTGVYIEQFF
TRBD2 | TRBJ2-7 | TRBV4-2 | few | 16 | TGTGCCAGCAGCCAAGAAGAGGCTAGCGGGAGCAACGAGCAGTACTTC | CASSQEEASGSNEQYF
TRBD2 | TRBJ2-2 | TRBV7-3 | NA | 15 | TGTGCCAGCAGCTCTTCACTAGCGGGGACCGGGGAGCTGTTTTTT | CASSSSLAGTGELFF
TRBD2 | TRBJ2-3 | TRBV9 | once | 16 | TGTGCCAGCAGCGTCGCGGGGGGCACTAGCACAGATACGCAGTATTTT | CASSVAGGTSTDTQYF
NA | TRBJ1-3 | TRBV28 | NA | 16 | TGTGCCAGCAGTAGGGATCGACAGGCCTATGGAAACACCATATATTTT | CASSRDRQAYGNTIYF
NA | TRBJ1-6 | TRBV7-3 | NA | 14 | TGTGCCAGCAGCCGCAGGGGTCATGATTCACCCCTCCACTTT | CASSRRGHDSPLHF
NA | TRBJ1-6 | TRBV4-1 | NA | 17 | TGCGCCAGCAGCCAAGAAACCGCGAGCTCCTATAATTCACCCCTCCACTTT | CASSQETASSYNSPLHF
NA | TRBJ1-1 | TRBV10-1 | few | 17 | TGCGCCAGCAGTGAATCCCAACCAGGACAGACTAACACTGAAGCTTTCTTT | CASSESQPGQTNTEAFF
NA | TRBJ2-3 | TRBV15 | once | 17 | TGTGCCACCAGCAGAGACCCACCAGGGCTTAAGCCAGATACGCAGTATTTT | CATSRDPPGLKPDTQYF
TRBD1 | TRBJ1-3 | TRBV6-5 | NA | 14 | TGTGCCAGCACCGCCGGGACAGGTGGAAACACCATATATTTT | CASTAGTGGNTIYF
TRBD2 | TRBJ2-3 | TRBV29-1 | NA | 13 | TGCAGCGTTCTAGCGGGGGGCACAGATACGCAGTATTTT | CSVLAGGTDTQYF
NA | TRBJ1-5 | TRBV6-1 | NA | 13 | TGTGCCAGCAATCCCACCGAGTTACAGCCCCAGCATTTT | CASNPTELQPQHF